Sequencing of this T cell receptor (beta chain) was carried out in a study of human T cells and chemical hapten exposure. This clonotype was picked up many times. Time point of the sample: patch test 2, 6 weeks after DPC sensitization. Regarding treatment: therapeutic diphenylcyclopropenone sensitization with weekly scalp DPC. CDR3 size: 15 residues. V dropped 5 bases and J dropped 5 bases, with 18 bases sitting between them. Germline V gene lookup returns CDR1 SEHNR and CDR2 FQNEAQ (reference sequence). TCRdb reprocessed the RACE reads via MiXCR and lists one record per CDR3 protein. The sample holds a few hundred thousand distinct CDR3 sequences; around 6% are singletons and the top ten take about 5.4%.

The chain employs TRBV7-9 and TRBJ1-2, with D hard to call. This receptor was obtained from a woman aged 18-29 years with alopecia areata. Some clones in this sample may be carry-over from other donors' samples. Sequenced here: whole blood, sampled in connection with sensitization to the hapten diphenylcyclopropenone (DPC). The DNA of the CDR3 is TGTGCCAGCAGCCCGCGGCAAGCCTCCTGGTATGGCTACACCTTC. It specifies CASSPRQASWYGYTF.